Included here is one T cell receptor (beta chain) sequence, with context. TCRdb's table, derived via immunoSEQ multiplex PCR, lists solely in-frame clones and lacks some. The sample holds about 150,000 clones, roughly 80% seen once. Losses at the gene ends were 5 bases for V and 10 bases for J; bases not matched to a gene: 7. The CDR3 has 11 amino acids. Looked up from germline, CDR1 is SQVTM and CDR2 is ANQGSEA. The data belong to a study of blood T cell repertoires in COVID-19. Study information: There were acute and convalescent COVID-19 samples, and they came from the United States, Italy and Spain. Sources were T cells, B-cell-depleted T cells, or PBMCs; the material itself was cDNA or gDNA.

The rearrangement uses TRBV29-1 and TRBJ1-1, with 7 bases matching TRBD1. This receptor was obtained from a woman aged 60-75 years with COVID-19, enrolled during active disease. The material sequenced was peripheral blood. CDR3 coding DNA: TGCAGCGTTCCTAGACAGGGTGGAGCTTTCTTT. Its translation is CSVPRQGGAFF.